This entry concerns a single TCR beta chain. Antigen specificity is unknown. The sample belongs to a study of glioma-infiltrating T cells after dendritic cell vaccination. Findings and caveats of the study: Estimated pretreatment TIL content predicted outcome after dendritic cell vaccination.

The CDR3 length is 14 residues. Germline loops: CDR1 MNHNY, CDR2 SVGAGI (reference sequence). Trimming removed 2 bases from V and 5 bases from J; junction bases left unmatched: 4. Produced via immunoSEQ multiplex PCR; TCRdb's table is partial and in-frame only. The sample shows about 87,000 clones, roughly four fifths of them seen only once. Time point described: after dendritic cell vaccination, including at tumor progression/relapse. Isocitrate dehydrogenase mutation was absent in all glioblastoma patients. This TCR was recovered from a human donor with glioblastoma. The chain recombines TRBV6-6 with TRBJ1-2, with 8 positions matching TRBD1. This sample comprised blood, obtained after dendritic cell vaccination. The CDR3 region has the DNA TGTGCCAGCAGTTACGGACAGGGTCCTTATGGCTACACCTTC. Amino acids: CASSYGQGPYGYTF.